The sequence of this T cell receptor beta chain was determined in a study of cytomegalovirus exposure and HLA in healthy donors. Assay used: immunoSEQ multiplex PCR; TCRdb lists only in-frame clones, some missing. Of 300,000 or so clones listed, approximately 91% are singletons. This clone is a singleton in its sample. Its antigen is not identified. Trimming cost V 3 bases and J 7 bases, with 15 bases left between them. This CDR3 comprises 15 residues. Germline CDR1 is SEHNR and CDR2 is FQNEAQ (reference sequence). Study results and limitations: TCR clusters originating in the first cohort tended to co-occur in the approximately 120 validation repertoires, according to a later analysis.

The source of this sequence is a man younger than 45 in good health and CMV-seronegative. The chain combines TRBV7-9 with TRBJ1-4, with D hard to call. The sequencing input was PBMCs. The CDR3 is CASSFVSSWSEKLFF. As DNA, the CDR3 is TGTGCCAGCAGCTTCGTTTCCTCATGGAGTGAAAAACTGTTTTTT.